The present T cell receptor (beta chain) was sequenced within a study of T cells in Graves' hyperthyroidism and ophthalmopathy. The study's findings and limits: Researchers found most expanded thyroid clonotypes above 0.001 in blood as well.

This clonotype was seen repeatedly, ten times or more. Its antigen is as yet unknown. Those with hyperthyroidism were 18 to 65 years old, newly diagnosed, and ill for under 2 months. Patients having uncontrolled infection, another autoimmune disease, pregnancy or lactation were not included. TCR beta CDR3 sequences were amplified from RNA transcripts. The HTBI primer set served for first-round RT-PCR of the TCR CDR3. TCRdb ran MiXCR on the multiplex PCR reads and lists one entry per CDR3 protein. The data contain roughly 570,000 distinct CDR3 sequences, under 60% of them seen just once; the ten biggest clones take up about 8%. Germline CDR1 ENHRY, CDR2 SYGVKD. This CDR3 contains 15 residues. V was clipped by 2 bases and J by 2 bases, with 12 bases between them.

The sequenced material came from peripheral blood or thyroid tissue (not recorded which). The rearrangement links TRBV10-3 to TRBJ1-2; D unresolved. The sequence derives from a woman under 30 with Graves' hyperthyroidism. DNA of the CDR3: TGTGCCATCAGTGAGCGCAGAAAGCAGAACTATGGCTACACCTTC. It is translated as CAISERRKQNYGYTF.